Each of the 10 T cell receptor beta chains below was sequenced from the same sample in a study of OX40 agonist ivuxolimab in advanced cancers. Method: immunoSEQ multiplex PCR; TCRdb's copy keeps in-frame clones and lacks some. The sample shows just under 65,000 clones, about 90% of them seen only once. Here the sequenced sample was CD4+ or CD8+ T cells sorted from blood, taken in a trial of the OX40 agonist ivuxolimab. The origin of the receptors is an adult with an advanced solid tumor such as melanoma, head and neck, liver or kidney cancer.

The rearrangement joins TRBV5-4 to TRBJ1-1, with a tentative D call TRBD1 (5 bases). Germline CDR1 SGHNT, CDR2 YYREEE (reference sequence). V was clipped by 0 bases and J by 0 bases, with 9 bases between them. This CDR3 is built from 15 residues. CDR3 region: CASSLVTGVNTEAFF. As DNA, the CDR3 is TGTGCCAGCAGCTTGGTCACGGGGGTGAACACTGAAGCTTTCTTT.

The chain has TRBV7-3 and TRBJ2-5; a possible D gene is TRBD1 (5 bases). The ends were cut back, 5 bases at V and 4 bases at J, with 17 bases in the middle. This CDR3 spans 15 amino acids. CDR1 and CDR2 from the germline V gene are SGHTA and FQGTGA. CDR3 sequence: CASSLSAGKGETQYF. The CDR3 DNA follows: TGTGCCAGCAGCCTATCGGCAGGGAAGGGAGAGACCCAGTACTTC. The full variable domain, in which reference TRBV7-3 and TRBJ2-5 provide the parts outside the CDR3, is GAGVSQTPSNKVTEKGKYVELRCDPISGHTALYWYRQSLGQGPEFLIYFQGTGAADDSGLPNDRFFAVRPEGSVSTLKIQRTERGDSAVYLCASSLSAGKGETQYFGPGTRLLVL.

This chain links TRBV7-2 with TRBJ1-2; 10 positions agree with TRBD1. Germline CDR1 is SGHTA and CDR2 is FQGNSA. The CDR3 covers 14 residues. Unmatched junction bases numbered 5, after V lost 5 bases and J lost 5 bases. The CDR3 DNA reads TGTGCCAGCAGCCCAACGGACAGGGGGTATGGCTACACCTTC. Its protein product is CASSPTDRGYGYTF.

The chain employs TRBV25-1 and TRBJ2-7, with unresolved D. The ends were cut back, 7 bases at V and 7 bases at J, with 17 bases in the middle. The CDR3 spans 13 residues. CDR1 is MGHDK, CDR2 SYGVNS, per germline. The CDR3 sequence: CASTPPGLWEQYF. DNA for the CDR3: TGTGCCAGCACCCCCCCAGGTCTGTGGGAGCAGTACTTC.

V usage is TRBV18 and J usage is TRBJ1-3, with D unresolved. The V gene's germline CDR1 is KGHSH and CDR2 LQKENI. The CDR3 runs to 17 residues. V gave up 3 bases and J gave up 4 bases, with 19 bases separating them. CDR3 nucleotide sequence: TGTGCCAGCTCACCCCGTCTGTCGGGGTCTTCCGGAAACACCATATATTTT. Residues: CASSPRLSGSSGNTIYF.

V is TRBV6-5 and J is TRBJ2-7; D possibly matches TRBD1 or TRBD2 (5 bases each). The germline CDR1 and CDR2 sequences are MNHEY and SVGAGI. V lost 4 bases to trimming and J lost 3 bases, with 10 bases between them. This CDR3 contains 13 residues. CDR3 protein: CASSSDSGYEQYF. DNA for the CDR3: TGTGCCAGCAGTTCCGACAGCGGCTACGAGCAGTACTTC.

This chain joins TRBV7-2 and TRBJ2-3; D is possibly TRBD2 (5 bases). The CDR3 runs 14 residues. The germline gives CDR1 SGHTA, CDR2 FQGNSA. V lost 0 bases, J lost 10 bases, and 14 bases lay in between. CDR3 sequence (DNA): TGTGCCAGCAGCTTAGCACTAGTCTTTAGTTCGCAGTATTTT. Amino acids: CASSLALVFSSQYF.

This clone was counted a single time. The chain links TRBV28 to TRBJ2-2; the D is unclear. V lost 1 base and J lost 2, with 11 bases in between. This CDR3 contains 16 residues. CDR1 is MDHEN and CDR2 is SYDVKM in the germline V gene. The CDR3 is CASSLLWQSNTGELFF. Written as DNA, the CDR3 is TGTGCCAGCAGTTTATTGTGGCAGAGTAACACCGGGGAGCTGTTTTTT.

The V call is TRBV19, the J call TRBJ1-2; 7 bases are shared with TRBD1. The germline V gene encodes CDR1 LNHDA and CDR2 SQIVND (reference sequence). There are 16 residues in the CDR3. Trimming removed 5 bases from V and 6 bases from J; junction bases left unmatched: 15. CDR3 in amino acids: CASSGGGGMTLDGYTF. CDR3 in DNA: TGTGCCAGTAGTGGAGGGGGCGGTATGACGCTGGATGGCTACACCTTC.

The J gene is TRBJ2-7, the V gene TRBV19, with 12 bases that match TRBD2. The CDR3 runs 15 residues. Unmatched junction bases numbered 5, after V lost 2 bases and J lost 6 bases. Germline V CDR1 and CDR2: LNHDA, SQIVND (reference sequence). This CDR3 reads CASSILAGGPSEQYF. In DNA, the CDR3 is TGTGCCAGTAGTATACTAGCGGGAGGGCCGAGCGAGCAGTACTTC.